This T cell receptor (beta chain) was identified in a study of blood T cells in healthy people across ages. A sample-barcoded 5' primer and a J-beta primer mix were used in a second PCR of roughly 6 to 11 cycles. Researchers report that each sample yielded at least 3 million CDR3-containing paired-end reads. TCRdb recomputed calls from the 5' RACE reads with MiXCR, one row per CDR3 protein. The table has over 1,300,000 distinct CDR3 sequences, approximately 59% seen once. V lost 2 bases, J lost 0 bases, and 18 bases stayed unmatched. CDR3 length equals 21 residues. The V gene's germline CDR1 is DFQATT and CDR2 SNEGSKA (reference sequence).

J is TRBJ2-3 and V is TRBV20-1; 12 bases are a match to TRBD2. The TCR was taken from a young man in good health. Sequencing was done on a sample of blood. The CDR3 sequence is CSARILLGGGGTSGSTDTQYF. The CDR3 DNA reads TGCAGTGCTAGAATATTACTCGGCGGCGGAGGGACTAGCGGGAGCACAGATACGCAGTATTTT.